These 2 T cell receptor beta chains were all obtained from the same sample, sequenced in a study of blood T cell repertoires in COVID-19. TCRdb's copy holds only in-frame clones and misses some; the assay was immunoSEQ multiplex PCR. The sample holds roughly 460,000 clones, about 90% seen once. Input material: peripheral blood. These receptors were taken from a man between 18 and 29 years old with COVID-19, enrolled during active disease.

The chain carries TRBV4-1 and TRBJ1-1; D remains unclear. V lost 0 bases and J lost 0, with 11 bases in between. Germline lookup yields CDR1 MGHRA and CDR2 YSYEKL. The length of the CDR3 is 16 residues. For the CDR3, the DNA is TGCGCCAGCAGCCAAGATCGAGTCCCGCTGAACACTGAAGCTTTCTTT. Residues: CASSQDRVPLNTEAFF.

This chain uses TRBV7-9 with TRBJ1-2; D is unresolved. V lost 5 bases and J 5 bases, leaving 12 bases between the germline ends. The CDR3 covers 13 residues. Germline V gene lookup returns CDR1 SEHNR and CDR2 FQNEAQ (reference sequence). In DNA form, the CDR3 reads TGTGCCAGCAGCATAAGGACTGATTATGGCTACACCTTC. Translating it yields CASSIRTDYGYTF.